Included here is one TCR beta chain sequence, with context. No antigen is known for it. This sample stems from a study of graft-versus-host responses after intestinal transplantation. In the study overall: Transplants were multivisceral, liver-intestinal, or isolated intestinal. Tacrolimus plus steroids were given to all recipients for roughly 3 years, preceded by anti-thymocyte globulin induction.

Method: immunoSEQ multiplex PCR; TCRdb's copy keeps in-frame clones and lacks some. The sample yields under 100,000 clones, 85% to 95% seen once. The sequences come from unstimulated CD4+ T cells sorted from spleen or lymph node cells, collected before transplant. The sequence came from a human donor who was the organ donor for an intestinal transplant.

The CDR3 region has the DNA TGTGCCAGCAGTGAATCAGGATCCTATGGCTACACCTTC. This codes for CASSESGSYGYTF. This chain joins TRBV2 and TRBJ1-2; no clear D gene. This CDR3 is built from 13 residues. The V end lost 2 bases, the J end lost 4 bases, and 8 bases lay between the germline ends. Germline V lookup: CDR1 SNHLY, CDR2 FYNNEI.